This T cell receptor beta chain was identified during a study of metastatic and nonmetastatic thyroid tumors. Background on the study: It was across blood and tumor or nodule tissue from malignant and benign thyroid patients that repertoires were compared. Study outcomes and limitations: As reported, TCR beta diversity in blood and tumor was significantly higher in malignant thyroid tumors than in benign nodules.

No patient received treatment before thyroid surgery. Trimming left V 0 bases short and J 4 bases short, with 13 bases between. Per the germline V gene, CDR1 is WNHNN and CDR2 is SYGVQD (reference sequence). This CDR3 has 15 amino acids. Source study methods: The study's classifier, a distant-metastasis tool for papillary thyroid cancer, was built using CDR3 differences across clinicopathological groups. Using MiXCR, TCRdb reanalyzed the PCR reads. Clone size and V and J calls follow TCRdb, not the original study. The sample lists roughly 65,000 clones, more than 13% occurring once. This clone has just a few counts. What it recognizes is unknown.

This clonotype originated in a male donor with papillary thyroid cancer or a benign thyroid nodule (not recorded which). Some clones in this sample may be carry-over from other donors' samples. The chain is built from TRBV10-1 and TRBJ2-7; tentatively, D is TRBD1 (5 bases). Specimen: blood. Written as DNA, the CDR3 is TGCGCCAGCAGTGAGTCGGTGGGGCACTCGTACGAGCAGTACTTC. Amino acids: CASSESVGHSYEQYF.